This T cell receptor (beta chain) is drawn from a study of blood T cell repertoires in COVID-19. This clone was observed once. CDR3 size: 13 residues. Looked up from germline, CDR1 is MNHEY and CDR2 is SVGAGI. The V and J ends lost 2 bases and 7 bases respectively, with 9 bases between them. Produced via immunoSEQ multiplex PCR; TCRdb's table is partial and in-frame only. The sample consists of about 240,000 clones, around 87% of them appearing once. The chain recombines TRBV6-5 with TRBJ1-5; D call uncertain. Sequenced material: PBMCs or T cells enriched from blood (not recorded which). This TCR was sampled from a woman aged 40 to 50 with acute COVID-19. CDR3 region: CASSYTTGQPQHF. The DNA for the CDR3 is TGTGCCAGCAGTTACACTACCGGGCAGCCCCAGCATTTT.